This TCR beta chain was identified during a study of T cell responses to AZD1222 COVID-19 vaccine. Only in-frame clones appear in the TCRdb table, and some are missing; sequencing was by immunoSEQ multiplex PCR. Of about 160,000 clones in the sample, about 92% were seen once. Germline loops: CDR1 SGHNT, CDR2 YENEEA. Trimming removed 3 bases at V and 2 bases at J, with 20 bases between. The CDR3 covers 18 residues. This chain joins TRBV11-3 and TRBJ2-1; a weak D match, TRBD2 (6 bases). This material consisted of peripheral blood, taken 28 days after the second AZD1222 dose. The sequence was obtained from an adult who received the AZD1222 COVID-19 vaccine. The DNA of the CDR3 is TGTGCCAGCAGCTTTTACTTCGACCGGGACTTTACCTACAATGAGCAGTTCTTC. Protein product: CASSFYFDRDFTYNEQFF.